This record concerns one TCR beta chain sequence. The antigen is unknown. These data are taken from a study of T cell repertoires in cytomegalovirus infection. Background on the study: Both CMV infection and a matching HLA type were indicated by public TCR beta signatures.

The trim removed 6 bases at V and 4 bases at J, leaving 7 bases unmatched. The CDR3 has 14 amino acids. Germline CDR1 SNHLY, CDR2 FYNNEI. MiXCR was run by TCRdb on the reads, yielding one entry per CDR3 protein. This sample has under 300,000 distinct CDR3 sequences; roughly 21% occur once, and the top ten carry approximately 19%. Sequences were derived from cultured PBMCs, sampled from culture after CMV antigen stimulation. This TCR derives from a human donor in good health (CMV status not recorded). Some clones in this sample may be carry-over from other donors' samples. This sequence joins TRBV2 and TRBJ1-1, with 8 bases aligning to TRBD1. CDR3 loop: CASRLQGVATEAFF. The CDR3 DNA follows: TGTGCCAGCAGGCTACAGGGGGTAGCCACTGAAGCTTTCTTT.